This TCR beta chain was retrieved from a study of blood T cell repertoires in COVID-19. Germline V gives CDR1 MNHEY, CDR2 SMNVEV (reference sequence). Trimming took off 5 bases at V and 4 bases at J, with 10 bases between the two ends. The length of the CDR3 is 13 residues. Here immunoSEQ multiplex PCR was the method, and the copy in TCRdb shows in-frame clones only, minus some. Among over 55,000 clones listed, roughly 83% were seen once. This clone was seen a single time. This chain joins TRBV27 and TRBJ2-3, with D possibly being TRBD1 (6 bases). Material for sequencing was peripheral blood. The sequence came from a man aged 45-65 years with COVID-19, enrolled during active disease. The CDR3, as DNA: TGTGCCAGCAGTCTCAGGGGATCAGATACGCAGTATTTT. Translated, it gives CASSLRGSDTQYF.